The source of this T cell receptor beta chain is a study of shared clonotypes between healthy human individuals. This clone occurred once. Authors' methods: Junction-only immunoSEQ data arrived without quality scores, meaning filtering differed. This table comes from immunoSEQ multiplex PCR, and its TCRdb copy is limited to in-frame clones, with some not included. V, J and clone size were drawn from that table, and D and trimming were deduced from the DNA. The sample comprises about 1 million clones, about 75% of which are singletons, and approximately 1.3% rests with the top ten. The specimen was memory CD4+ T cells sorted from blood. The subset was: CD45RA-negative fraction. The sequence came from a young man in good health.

CDR3 amino acids: CASSLARERFEQYF. The CDR3 DNA is TGTGCCAGCAGCTTAGCCCGGGAGAGGTTCGAGCAGTACTTC. The chain uses TRBV7-2 and TRBJ2-7, with a weak D call TRBD2 (6 bases). From germline, CDR1 is SGHTA and CDR2 FQGNSA. CDR3 length: 14 amino acids. V was trimmed by 0 bases and J by 6 bases, leaving 12 bases between them.